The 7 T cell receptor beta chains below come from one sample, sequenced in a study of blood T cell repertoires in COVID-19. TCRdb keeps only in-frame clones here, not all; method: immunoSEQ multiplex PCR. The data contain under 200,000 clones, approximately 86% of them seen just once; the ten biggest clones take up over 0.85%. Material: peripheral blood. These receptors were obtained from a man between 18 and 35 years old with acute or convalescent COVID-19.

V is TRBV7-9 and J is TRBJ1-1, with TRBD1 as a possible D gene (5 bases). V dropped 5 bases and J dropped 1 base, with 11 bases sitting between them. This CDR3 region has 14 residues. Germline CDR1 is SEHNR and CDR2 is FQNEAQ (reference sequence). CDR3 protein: CASSISTENTEAFF. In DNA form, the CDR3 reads TGTGCCAGCAGCATTTCGACAGAGAACACTGAAGCTTTCTTT. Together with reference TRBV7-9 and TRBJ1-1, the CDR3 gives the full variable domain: DTGVSQNPRHKITKRGQNVTFRCDPISEHNRLYWYRQTLGQGPEFLTYFQNEAQLEKSRLLSDRFSAERPKGSFSTLEIQRTEQGDSAMYLCASSISTENTEAFFGQGTRLTVV.

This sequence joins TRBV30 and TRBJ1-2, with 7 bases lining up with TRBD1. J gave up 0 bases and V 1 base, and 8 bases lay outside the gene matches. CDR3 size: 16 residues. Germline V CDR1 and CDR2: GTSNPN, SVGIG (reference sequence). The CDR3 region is CAWSDWGDSANYGYTF. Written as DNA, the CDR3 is TGTGCCTGGAGTGATTGGGGGGACAGCGCTAACTATGGCTACACCTTC.

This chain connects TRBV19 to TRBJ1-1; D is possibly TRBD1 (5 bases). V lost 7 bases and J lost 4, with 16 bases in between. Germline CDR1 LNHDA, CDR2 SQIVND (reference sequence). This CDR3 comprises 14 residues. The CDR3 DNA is TGTGCCAGTATCGAATATCAGGGTGGCACTGAAGCTTTCTTT. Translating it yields CASIEYQGGTEAFF.

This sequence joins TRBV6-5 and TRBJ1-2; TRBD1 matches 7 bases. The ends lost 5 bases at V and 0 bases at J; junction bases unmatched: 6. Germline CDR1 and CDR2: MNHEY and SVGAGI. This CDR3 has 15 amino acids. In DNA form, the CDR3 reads TGTGCCAGCAGTAAGGAGGACAGGTCTAACTATGGCTACACCTTC. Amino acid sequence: CASSKEDRSNYGYTF.

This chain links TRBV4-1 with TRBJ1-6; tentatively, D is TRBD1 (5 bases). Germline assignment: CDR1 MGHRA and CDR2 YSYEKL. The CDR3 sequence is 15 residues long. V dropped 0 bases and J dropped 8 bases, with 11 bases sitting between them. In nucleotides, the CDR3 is TGCGCCAGCAGCCAAGATAGGGGAACCTATTCACCCCTCCACTTT. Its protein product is CASSQDRGTYSPLHF.

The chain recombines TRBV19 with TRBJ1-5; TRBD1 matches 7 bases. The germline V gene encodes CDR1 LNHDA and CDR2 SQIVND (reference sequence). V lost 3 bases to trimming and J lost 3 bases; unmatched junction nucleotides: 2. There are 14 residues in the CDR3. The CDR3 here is CASSMGQPNQPQHF. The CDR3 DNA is TGTGCCAGTAGTATGGGACAGCCCAATCAGCCCCAGCATTTT.

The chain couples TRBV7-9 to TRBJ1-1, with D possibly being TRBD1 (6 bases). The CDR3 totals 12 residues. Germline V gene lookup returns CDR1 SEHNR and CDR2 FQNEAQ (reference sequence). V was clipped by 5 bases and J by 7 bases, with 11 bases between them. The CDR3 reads CASSDQGIEAFF. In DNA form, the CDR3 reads TGTGCCAGCAGCGATCAGGGGATTGAAGCTTTCTTT.